This is a list of T cell receptor beta chains from one sample in a study of shared clonotypes between healthy human individuals. Only in-frame clones appear in the TCRdb table, and some are missing; sequencing was by immunoSEQ multiplex PCR. The sample lists about 1 million clones, more than 60% occurring once. The sequenced sample consisted of memory CD4+ T cells sorted from blood. These receptor sequences come from a man between 18 and 29 years old in good health. Both conserved end residues are part of each CDR3. The D gene is left open where the match is weak. Size values are once, few and many counts, or a class for expanded clones, and some rows have none.

J gene: TRBJ2-7; V gene: TRBV30; D gene: TRBD2; clone size: few; CDR3 DNA: TGTGCCTGGAGTGGTCCTAGCGGTCTATCCTACGAGCAGTACTTC; CDR3 protein: CAWSGPSGLSYEQYF
J gene: TRBJ2-4; V gene: TRBV12-2; D gene: NA; clone size: NA; CDR3 DNA: TGTGCAAGTCGCTTGGATGCGGGACAAAGGGGAGCCAAAAACATTCAGTACTTC; CDR3 protein: CASRLDAGQRGAKNIQYF
J gene: TRBJ2-7; V gene: TRBV27; D gene: TRBD2; clone size: NA; CDR3 DNA: TGTGCCAGCAGTTTAGCCGGCTTCTTTGTTGGCGGGAGGGCCCTCGGCGAGCAGTACTTC; CDR3 protein: CASSLAGFFVGGRALGEQYF
J gene: TRBJ2-1; V gene: TRBV18; D gene: TRBD2; clone size: few; CDR3 DNA: TGTGCCAGCTCACTACGGACTAGCGGGGGATACAATGAGCAGTTCTTC; CDR3 protein: CASSLRTSGGYNEQFF
J gene: TRBJ1-1; V gene: TRBV7-2; D gene: NA; clone size: NA; CDR3 DNA: TGTGCCAGCAGCTGGGACACCGACACTGAAGCTTTCTTT; CDR3 protein: CASSWDTDTEAFF
J gene: TRBJ1-2; V gene: TRBV9; D gene: TRBD1; clone size: NA; CDR3 DNA: TGTGCCAGCAGCGTAACAACGGGACAGGGGGCTCGGGGCTACACCTTC; CDR3 protein: CASSVTTGQGARGYTF
J gene: TRBJ2-7; V gene: TRBV18; D gene: NA; clone size: few; CDR3 DNA: TGTGCCAGCTCACCGGACACCTCCTACGAGCAGTACTTC; CDR3 protein: CASSPDTSYEQYF
J gene: TRBJ1-3; V gene: TRBV11-2; D gene: NA; clone size: NA; CDR3 DNA: TGTGCCAGCAGTCAAACGGGGGGCTCTGGAAACACCATATATTTT; CDR3 protein: CASSQTGGSGNTIYF
J gene: TRBJ1-4; V gene: TRBV2; D gene: NA; clone size: few; CDR3 DNA: TGTGCCAGCAGTGGGCAGGGAAGTAATATAAATGAAAAACTGTTTTTT; CDR3 protein: CASSGQGSNINEKLFF
J gene: TRBJ1-1; V gene: TRBV5-6; D gene: NA; clone size: NA; CDR3 DNA: TGTGCCAGCAGCTTTTTGGGACAAGAAGCTTTCTTT; CDR3 protein: CASSFLGQEAFF
J gene: TRBJ2-5; V gene: TRBV9; D gene: TRBD2; clone size: NA; CDR3 DNA: TGTGCCAGCAGCGTAGGACTAGCGGGGGGCCCGTACCAAGAGACCCAGTACTTC; CDR3 protein: CASSVGLAGGPYQETQYF
J gene: TRBJ1-5; V gene: TRBV15; D gene: NA; clone size: NA; CDR3 DNA: TGTGCCACCAGCGCCCAAAGGCAGGAACGCAATCAGCCCCAGCATTTT; CDR3 protein: CATSAQRQERNQPQHF
J gene: TRBJ2-3; V gene: TRBV6-4; D gene: NA; clone size: once; CDR3 DNA: TGTGCCAGCAGTACAGGACTAAACACAGATACGCAGTATTTT; CDR3 protein: CASSTGLNTDTQYF
J gene: TRBJ2-7; V gene: TRBV6-5; D gene: TRBD1; clone size: NA; CDR3 DNA: TGTGCCAGCAGTTTACTCCGACAGGGGTGGGAGCAGTACTTC; CDR3 protein: CASSLLRQGWEQYF
J gene: TRBJ2-1; V gene: TRBV30; D gene: NA; clone size: NA; CDR3 DNA: TGTGCCTGGACTGGGGGTAGCTCCCGTTCCTACAATGAGCAGTTCTTC; CDR3 protein: CAWTGGSSRSYNEQFF
J gene: TRBJ2-1; V gene: TRBV6-5; D gene: TRBD2; clone size: few; CDR3 DNA: TGTGCCAGCAGTTCACTAGCGGGGGGGATTTACAATGAGCAGTTCTTC; CDR3 protein: CASSSLAGGIYNEQFF
J gene: TRBJ2-4; V gene: TRBV10-3; D gene: NA; clone size: once; CDR3 DNA: TGTGCCATCAGTGAGCCTATGAATTTGGGGAACATTCAGTACTTC; CDR3 protein: CAISEPMNLGNIQYF
J gene: TRBJ1-1; V gene: TRBV27; D gene: NA; clone size: NA; CDR3 DNA: TGTGCCAGCAGTTTCGTTCGGGACACTGAAGCTTTCTTT; CDR3 protein: CASSFVRDTEAFF
J gene: TRBJ2-3; V gene: TRBV7-2; D gene: NA; clone size: NA; CDR3 DNA: TGTGCCAGCAGCTTAGAAGGGGTTGGCACAGATACGCAGTATTTT; CDR3 protein: CASSLEGVGTDTQYF
J gene: TRBJ2-7; V gene: TRBV7-9; D gene: NA; clone size: NA; CDR3 DNA: TGTGCCAGCAGCCCTCGAGGGCCGGACGAGCAGTACTTC; CDR3 protein: CASSPRGPDEQYF
J gene: TRBJ2-4; V gene: TRBV19; D gene: TRBD2; clone size: NA; CDR3 DNA: TGTGCCAGTACCCCTGGACTAGCGGGAGGCAAAAACATTCAGTACTTC; CDR3 protein: CASTPGLAGGKNIQYF
J gene: TRBJ2-1; V gene: TRBV10-3; D gene: TRBD2; clone size: NA; CDR3 DNA: TGTGCCATCAGTTCTACTAGCGGAGCCTACAATGAGCAGTTCTTC; CDR3 protein: CAISSTSGAYNEQFF
J gene: TRBJ2-2; V gene: TRBV18; D gene: TRBD2; clone size: NA; CDR3 DNA: TGTGCCAGCTCCCGCGCGGCGGGGGCGAACACCGGGGAGCTGTTTTTT; CDR3 protein: CASSRAAGANTGELFF
J gene: TRBJ1-2; V gene: TRBV6-6; D gene: NA; clone size: few; CDR3 DNA: TGTGCCAGCAGGCACCTAGCGAGCGGGGGCGAGGGCTACACCTTC; CDR3 protein: CASRHLASGGEGYTF
J gene: TRBJ2-1; V gene: TRBV30; D gene: NA; clone size: NA; CDR3 DNA: TGTGCCTGGAGTGTTCTTTCTGCTGAGCAGTTCTTC; CDR3 protein: CAWSVLSAEQFF
J gene: TRBJ2-3; V gene: TRBV9; D gene: TRBD2; clone size: NA; CDR3 DNA: TGTGCCAGCAGCGTAGGTTCTAGCGGGAGGACAGATACGCAGTATTTT; CDR3 protein: CASSVGSSGRTDTQYF
J gene: TRBJ2-7; V gene: TRBV1; D gene: NA; clone size: NA; CDR3 DNA: TGCACCAGCAGCCAGCTCAGCGAGCAGTACTTC; CDR3 protein: CTSSQLSEQYF
J gene: TRBJ1-3; V gene: TRBV6-5; D gene: NA; clone size: NA; CDR3 DNA: TGTGCCAGTAGAGGTGGAAACACCATATATTTT; CDR3 protein: CASRGGNTIYF